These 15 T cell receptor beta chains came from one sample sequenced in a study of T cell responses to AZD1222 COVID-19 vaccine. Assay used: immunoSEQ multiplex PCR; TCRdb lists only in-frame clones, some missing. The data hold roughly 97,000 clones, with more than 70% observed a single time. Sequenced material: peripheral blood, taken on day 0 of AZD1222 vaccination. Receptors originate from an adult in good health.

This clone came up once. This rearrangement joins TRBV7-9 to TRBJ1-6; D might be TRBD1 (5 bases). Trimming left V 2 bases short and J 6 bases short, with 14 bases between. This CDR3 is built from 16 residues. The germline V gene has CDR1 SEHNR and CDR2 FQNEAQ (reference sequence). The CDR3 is CASSLRLGRVNSPLHF. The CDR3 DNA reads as TGTGCCAGCAGCTTACGGCTAGGCAGGGTTAATTCACCCCTCCACTTT.

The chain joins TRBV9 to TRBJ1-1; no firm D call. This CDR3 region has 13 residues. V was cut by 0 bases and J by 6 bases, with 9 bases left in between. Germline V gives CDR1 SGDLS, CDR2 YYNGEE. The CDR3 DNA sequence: TGTGCCAGCAGCGTAGCCCCCGATGCTGAAGCTTTCTTT. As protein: CASSVAPDAEAFF.

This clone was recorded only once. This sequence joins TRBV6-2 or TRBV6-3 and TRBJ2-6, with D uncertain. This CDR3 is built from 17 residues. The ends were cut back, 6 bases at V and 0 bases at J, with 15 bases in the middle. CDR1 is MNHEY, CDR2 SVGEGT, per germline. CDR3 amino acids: CASSPGPRNSGANVLTF. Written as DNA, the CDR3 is TGTGCCAGCAGCCCTGGGCCACGAAACTCTGGGGCCAACGTCCTGACTTTC.

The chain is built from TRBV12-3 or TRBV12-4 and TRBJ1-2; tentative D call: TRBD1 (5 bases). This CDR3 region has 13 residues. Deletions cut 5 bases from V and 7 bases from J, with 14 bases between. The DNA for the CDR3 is TGTGCCAGCAGTCCAAGCTCCAGGGTTGGCTACACCTTC. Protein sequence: CASSPSSRVGYTF.

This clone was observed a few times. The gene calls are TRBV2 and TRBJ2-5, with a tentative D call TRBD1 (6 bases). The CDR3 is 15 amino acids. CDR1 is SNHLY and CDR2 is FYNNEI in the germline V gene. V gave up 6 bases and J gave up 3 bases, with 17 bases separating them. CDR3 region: CASRPTTGSEETQYF. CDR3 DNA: TGTGCCAGCAGGCCAACCACAGGGTCTGAAGAGACCCAGTACTTC. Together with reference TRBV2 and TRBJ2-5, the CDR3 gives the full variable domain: EPEVTQTPSHQVTQMGQEVILRCVPISNHLYFYWYRQILGQKVEFLVSFYNNEISEKSEIFDDQFSVERPDGSNFTLKIRSTKLEDSAMYFCASRPTTGSEETQYFGPGTRLLVL.

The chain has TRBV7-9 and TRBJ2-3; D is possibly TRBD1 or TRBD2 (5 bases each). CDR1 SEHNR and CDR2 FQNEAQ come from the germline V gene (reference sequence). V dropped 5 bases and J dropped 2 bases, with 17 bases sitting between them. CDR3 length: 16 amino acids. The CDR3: CASSLTFFGATDTQYF. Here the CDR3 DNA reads TGTGCCAGCAGCCTCACCTTCTTCGGGGCCACAGATACGCAGTATTTT.

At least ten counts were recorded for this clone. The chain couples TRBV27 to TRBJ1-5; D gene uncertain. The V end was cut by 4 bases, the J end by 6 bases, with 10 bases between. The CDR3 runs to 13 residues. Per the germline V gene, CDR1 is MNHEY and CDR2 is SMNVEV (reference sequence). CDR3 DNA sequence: TGTGCCAGCAGTTCCTCGGGTTTTCAGCCCCAGCATTTT. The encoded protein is CASSSSGFQPQHF.

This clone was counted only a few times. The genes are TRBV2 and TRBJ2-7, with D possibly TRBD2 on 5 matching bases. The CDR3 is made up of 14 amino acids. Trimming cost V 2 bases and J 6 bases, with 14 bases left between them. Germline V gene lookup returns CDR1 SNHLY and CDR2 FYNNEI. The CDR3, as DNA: TGTGCCAGCAGTGAACATAGCGAGTCTGCCGAGCAGTACTTC. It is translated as CASSEHSESAEQYF.

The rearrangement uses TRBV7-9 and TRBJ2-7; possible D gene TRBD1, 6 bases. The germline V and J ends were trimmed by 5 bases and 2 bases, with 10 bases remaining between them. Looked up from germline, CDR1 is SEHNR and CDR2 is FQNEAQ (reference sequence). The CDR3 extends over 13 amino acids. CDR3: CASSPDSTYEQYF. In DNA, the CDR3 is TGTGCCAGCAGCCCGGACAGTACCTACGAGCAGTACTTC.

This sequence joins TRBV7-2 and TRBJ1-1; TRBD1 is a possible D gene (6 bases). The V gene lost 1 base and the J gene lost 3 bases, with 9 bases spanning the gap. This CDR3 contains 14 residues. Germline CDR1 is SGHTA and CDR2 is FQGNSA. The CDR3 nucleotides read TGTGCCAGCAGCTTAGTAGGGGGGGACACTGAAGCTTTCTTT. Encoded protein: CASSLVGGDTEAFF.

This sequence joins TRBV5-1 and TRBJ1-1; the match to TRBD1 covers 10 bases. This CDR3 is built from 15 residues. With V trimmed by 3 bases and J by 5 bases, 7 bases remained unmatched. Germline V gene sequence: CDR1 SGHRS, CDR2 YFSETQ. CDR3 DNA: TGCGCCAGCAGCTGGGAGGGACAGGGGTTGACTGAAGCTTTCTTT. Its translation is CASSWEGQGLTEAFF. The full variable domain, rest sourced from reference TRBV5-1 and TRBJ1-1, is KAGVTQTPRYLIKTRGQQVTLSCSPISGHRSVSWYQQTPGQGLQFLFEYFSETQRNKGNFPGRFSGRQFSNSRSEMNVSTLELGDSALYLCASSWEGQGLTEAFFGQGTRLTVV.

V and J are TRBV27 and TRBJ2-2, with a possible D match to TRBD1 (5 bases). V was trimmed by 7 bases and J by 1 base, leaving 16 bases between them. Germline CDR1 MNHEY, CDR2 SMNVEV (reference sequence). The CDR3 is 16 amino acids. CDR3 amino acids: CASNYKGVLNTGELFF. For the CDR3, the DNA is TGTGCCAGCAATTACAAAGGGGTCCTGAACACCGGGGAGCTGTTTTTT.

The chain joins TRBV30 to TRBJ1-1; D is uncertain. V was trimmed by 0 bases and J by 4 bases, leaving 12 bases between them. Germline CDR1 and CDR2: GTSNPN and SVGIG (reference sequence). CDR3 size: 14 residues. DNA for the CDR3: TGTGCCTGGAGTGTAATTGGTCGTTCCACTGAAGCTTTCTTT. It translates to CAWSVIGRSTEAFF.

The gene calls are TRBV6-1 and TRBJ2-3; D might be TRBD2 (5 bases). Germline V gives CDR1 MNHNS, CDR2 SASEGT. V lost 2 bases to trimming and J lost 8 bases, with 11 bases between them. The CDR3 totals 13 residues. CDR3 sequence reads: CASSERERATQYF. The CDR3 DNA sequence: TGTGCCAGCAGTGAAAGGGAGAGGGCTACGCAGTATTTT.

CDR3 sequence: CASSPNAAASNEKLFF. DNA of the CDR3: TGTGCCAGCTCACCAAACGCTGCGGCGTCTAATGAAAAACTGTTTTTT. The J gene is TRBJ1-4, the V gene TRBV18; the D is unclear. The CDR3 has 16 amino acids. V lost 2 bases to trimming and J lost 3 bases, with 13 bases between them. Germline assignment: CDR1 KGHSH and CDR2 LQKENI.